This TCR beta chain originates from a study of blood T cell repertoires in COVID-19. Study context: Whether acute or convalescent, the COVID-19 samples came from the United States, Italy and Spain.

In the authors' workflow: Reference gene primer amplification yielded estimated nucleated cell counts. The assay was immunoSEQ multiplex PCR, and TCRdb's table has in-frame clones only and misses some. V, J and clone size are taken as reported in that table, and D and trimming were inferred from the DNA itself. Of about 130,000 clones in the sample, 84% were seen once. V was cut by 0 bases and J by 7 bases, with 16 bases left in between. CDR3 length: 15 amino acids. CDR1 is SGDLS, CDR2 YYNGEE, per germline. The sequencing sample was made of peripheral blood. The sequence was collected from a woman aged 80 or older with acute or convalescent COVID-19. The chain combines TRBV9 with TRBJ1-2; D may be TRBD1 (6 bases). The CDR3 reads CASSVDWGGASGYTF. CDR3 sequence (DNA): TGTGCCAGCAGCGTAGATTGGGGGGGCGCAAGTGGCTACACCTTC.